This TCR beta chain was observed in a study of control samples from healthy donors and cancer patients. Profiled with immunoSEQ multiplex PCR; TCRdb holds only in-frame clones, not every one. The sample consists of about 86,000 clones, approximately 93% of them appearing once. Trimming shortened V by 4 bases and J by 4 bases, and 5 bases separated the two germline ends. CDR1 and CDR2 (germline): SNHLY, FYNNEI. The CDR3 is 12 amino acids. The sample holds one count of this clone. The sample was blood. The chain links TRBV2 to TRBJ1-5; D not resolved. The clonotype originates from a woman aged 25 to 45 in good health. The DNA of the CDR3 is TGTGCCAGCAGTGTAGGAAATCAGCCCCAGCATTTT. Its translation is CASSVGNQPQHF.